These 13 T cell receptor beta chains came from one sample sequenced in a study of ipilimumab plus nivolumab after autologous stem cell transplantation. TCRdb's copy holds only in-frame clones and misses some; the assay was immunoSEQ multiplex PCR. The sample yields about 15,000 clones, around 80% seen once. The sequences come from PBMCs, collected in a trial of ipilimumab plus nivolumab as post-transplant consolidation. Receptors originate from a male donor with diffuse large B-cell lymphoma.

By frequency in the sample, this clone is medium-sized. This chain connects TRBV5-1 to TRBJ1-6; 10 positions agree with TRBD1. Germline-derived CDR1 and CDR2 are SGHRS and YFSETQ. This CDR3 has 15 residues. Losses at the gene ends were 4 bases for V and 10 bases for J; bases not matched to a gene: 8. The DNA of the CDR3 is TGCGCCAGCAGCCCAGGGACAGGGGTAAACTCACCCCTCCACTTT. Translation: CASSPGTGVNSPLHF.

J is TRBJ1-1 and V is TRBV5-1, with 8 bases fitting TRBD1. The junction had 2 bases not matched to a gene; V was cut back by 0 bases and J by 10 bases. The CDR3 runs to 12 residues. Germline-derived CDR1 and CDR2 are SGHRS and YFSETQ. Written as DNA, the CDR3 is TGCGCCAGCAGCTTGGACAGGGGGACAGCTTTCTTT. Translated, it gives CASSLDRGTAFF.

This chain links TRBV7-3 with TRBJ2-3, with 9 bases matching TRBD2. With V trimmed by 5 bases and J by 5 bases, 11 bases remained unmatched. Germline CDR1 and CDR2: SGHTA and FQGTGA. This CDR3 comprises 16 residues. This CDR3 reads CASSLGGGASQDTQYF. The DNA for the CDR3 is TGTGCCAGCAGCCTGGGCGGGGGGGCCTCTCAAGATACGCAGTATTTT.

This chain connects TRBV19 to TRBJ1-4; the match to TRBD1 covers 7 bases. The length of the CDR3 is 15 residues. Germline V CDR1 and CDR2: LNHDA, SQIVND (reference sequence). With V trimmed by 7 bases and J by 6 bases, 11 bases remained unmatched. The CDR3 loop is CASTSNRGGDEKLFF. CDR3 in DNA: TGTGCCAGTACTTCGAACAGGGGTGGGGATGAAAAACTGTTTTTT.

The chain has TRBV11-3 and TRBJ1-4, with no clear D. From germline, CDR1 is SGHNT and CDR2 YENEEA. The length of the CDR3 is 17 residues. Trimming pared 0 bases from V and 10 bases from J, leaving 21 bases between. CDR3 amino acids: CASSLDPGETLMGKLFF. The DNA of the CDR3 is TGTGCCAGCAGCTTAGATCCGGGAGAGACCTTAATGGGAAAACTGTTTTTT.

The CDR3 region is CASTAGGASPDTQYF. The CDR3 DNA follows: TGCGCCAGCACCGCAGGGGGCGCTTCCCCAGATACGCAGTATTTT. The chain links TRBV5-1 to TRBJ2-3, with 8 bases identical to TRBD1. J lost 4 bases, V lost 6 bases, and 10 bases had no gene match. Per the germline V gene, CDR1 is SGHRS and CDR2 is YFSETQ. The CDR3 length is 15 residues.

This clone has a single count. V usage is TRBV2 and J usage is TRBJ1-2; D gene uncertain. V shed 10 bases and J shed 8 bases, with 14 bases lying between them. The length of the CDR3 is 11 residues. Germline CDR1 is SNHLY and CDR2 is FYNNEI. The CDR3 DNA reads TGTGCCACCCCTCGGTTTGGAGGCTACACCTTC. Amino acid sequence: CATPRFGGYTF.

The chain recombines TRBV29-1 with TRBJ2-2; 16 positions agree with TRBD2. The J segment lost 6 bases and the V segment lost 6 bases, leaving 4 bases of the junction unmatched. CDR1 and CDR2 from the germline V gene are SQVTM and ANQGSEA. This CDR3 has 15 amino acids. The CDR3 DNA sequence: TGCAGCGTCCGGGGACTAGCGGGGGGGCCCGGGGAGCTGTTTTTT. It specifies CSVRGLAGGPGELFF.

This rearrangement joins TRBV27 to TRBJ2-7; D remains ambiguous. The CDR3 extends over 14 amino acids. Trimming took off 3 bases at V and 5 bases at J, with 14 bases between the two ends. Per germline, CDR1 MNHEY and CDR2 SMNVEV (reference sequence). In nucleotides, the CDR3 is TGTGCCAGCAGTTTGAGTGTTGGGGTTCACGAGCAGTACTTC. Its translation: CASSLSVGVHEQYF.

V is TRBV11-2 and J is TRBJ2-1; 9 nucleotides match TRBD1. CDR1 and CDR2 from the germline V gene are SGHAT and FQNNGV. V was pared by 3 bases and J by 3 bases, with 3 bases of the junction left unmatched. The CDR3 loop spans 15 amino acids. Here the CDR3 reads CASSFGGQGYNEQFF. The CDR3 bases are TGTGCCAGCAGCTTTGGGGGACAGGGCTACAATGAGCAGTTCTTC.

The chain links TRBV2 to TRBJ1-5; 12 bases align to TRBD1. The length of the CDR3 is 15 residues. Germline V lookup: CDR1 SNHLY, CDR2 FYNNEI. V was pared by 6 bases and J by 7 bases, with 7 bases of the junction left unmatched. CDR3 sequence (DNA): TGTGCCAGCAGCGGGACAGGGGGCAGTCGACAGCCCCAGCATTTT. Its translation: CASSGTGGSRQPQHF.

CDR3 bases: TGTGCCAGCAGCCCCCTTAGTGGGGGGACTTTCTTC. It yields the protein CASSPLSGGTFF. The rearrangement uses TRBV6-5 and TRBJ2-1; D is possibly TRBD2 (6 bases). The CDR3 is 12 amino acids. Germline lookup yields CDR1 MNHEY and CDR2 SVGAGI. Trimming shortened V by 6 bases and J by 16 bases, and 19 bases separated the two germline ends.

The V call is TRBV18, the J call TRBJ2-5; 11 bases are a match to TRBD2. The CDR3 runs to 17 residues. Germline assignment: CDR1 KGHSH and CDR2 LQKENI. V lost 6 bases and J lost 4; bases outside the gene matches: 13. CDR3 sequence (DNA): TGTGCCAGCTCCCCTCTACTAGCGGGAGCCTCAGGAGAGACCCAGTACTTC. Protein product: CASSPLLAGASGETQYF. The entire variable domain, with the rest obtained from reference TRBV18 and TRBJ2-5, is as follows: NAGVMQNPRHLVRRRGQEARLRCSPMKGHSHVYWYRQLPEEGLKFMVYLQKENIIDESGMPKERFSAEFPKEGPSILRIQQVVRGDSAAYFCASSPLLAGASGETQYFGPGTRLLVL.